Here is one TCR beta chain with its context. What it recognizes is unknown. TCRdb ran MiXCR on the 5' RACE reads and lists one entry per CDR3 protein. Of 60,000 to 70,000 distinct CDR3 sequences detected, 4% to 5.5% appear once; the ten largest clones hold around 5%. The sample is drawn from a study of early T cells in non-severe SARS-CoV-2 infection. The wider study: Unsorted whole-blood RNA was sequenced in bulk, leaving chains unpaired.

General study results and limits: There was a bias toward anti-spike CD8 responses in VDJdb matching, which missed private and CD4 specificities.

The CDR3 is 14 residues long. Germline V CDR1 and CDR2: SGHTA, FQGTGA. Trimming took off 3 bases at V and 2 bases at J, with 9 bases between the two ends. The receptor was derived from an adult who was a healthcare worker with PCR-confirmed SARS-CoV-2 infection or an uninfected control (not recorded which). Material for sequencing was whole blood. V is TRBV7-3 and J is TRBJ2-3, with D tentatively TRBD1 or TRBD2 (5 bases each). CDR3 coding DNA: TGTGCCAGCAGCTTGACGGGGCCCACAGATACGCAGTATTTT. Translation: CASSLTGPTDTQYF.